This section outlines one TCR beta chain sequence together with its context. The antigen it recognizes is unknown. The data derive from a study of T cells expressing NK-cell markers (dated by TCRdb to 2020 to 2022). As for the study more broadly: TCR beta-chain repertoires were profiled in sorted CD3+CD56+NKG2C+, CD3+CD56+NKG2C- and CD3+CD56-NKG2C+ T-cell subsets from eight donors. Most of the eight sequenced donors were HCMV-seropositive and one was HCMV-seronegative. All eight donors whose samples were sequenced were randomly selected healthy volunteers, three of them men and five women. The libraries were sequenced on Illumina HiSeq 2000/2500, MiSeq or NextSeq, producing 2 x 150 bp reads. The study at large found these results: Those dominant clonotypes were again the most abundant among CD3+CD56-NKG2C+ cells in a handful of donors, at roughly 28.3-65%. In six donors, the dominant CD3+CD56+NKG2C+ clonotypes were among the top 10 CD8+ clonotypes and accounted for about 1.0-7.5% of CD8+ T cells. It remained unclear whether the expanded NKG2C-expressing T cell clones were specific for HCMV antigens.

The sequencer was an Illumina HiSeq 2000. TCR beta cDNA libraries were made by 5'RACE template switching that added a universal primer site and unique molecular identifiers. Synthesis of cDNA was primed from the TCR beta constant segment and was followed by two consecutive PCR amplification steps. The authors' analysis ran thus. Reads were demultiplexed and grouped by UMI with MIGEC, and clonotypes were assembled and quantified with MiTCR. To exclude erroneous sequences, only TCR cDNA sequences supported by at least two reads were retained. The tcR package was used for downstream repertoire analysis, with clonotypes matched between fractions based on CDR3 nucleotide sequence plus V segment. VDJmatch was used to annotate antigen specificity against VDJdb, with one amino acid substitution in CDR3 permitted. TCRdb reprocessed the reads, reporting each CDR3 protein sequence once and no DNA. TCRdb's processing, not the authors' own work, is the source of the V and J calls. The table for this sample shows 300,000 or so distinct CDR3 sequences. The top ten constitute roughly 4.2% of the sample.

HCMV serostatus was determined by detecting HCMV-specific IgG in serum with a commercial ELISA kit. Peripheral blood mononuclear cells were isolated from blood by Ficoll density gradient centrifugation. The germline V gene yields MNHEY for CDR1 and SVGAGI for CDR2. The CDR3 runs 14 residues from the cysteine to the phenylalanine. DNA for this receptor is not on file. This TCR was sampled from a woman aged 18 to 69 in good health. The rearranged chain carries TRBV6-5 and TRBJ2-5; checking the TCRdb D call of TRBD1 is not possible without DNA. Input material: blood T cells: a sorted CD56 or NKG2C T cell subset, CD4+ or CD8+ T cells, or bulk PBMC T cells (not recorded which). The CDR3 is CASSLDRVEETQYF.